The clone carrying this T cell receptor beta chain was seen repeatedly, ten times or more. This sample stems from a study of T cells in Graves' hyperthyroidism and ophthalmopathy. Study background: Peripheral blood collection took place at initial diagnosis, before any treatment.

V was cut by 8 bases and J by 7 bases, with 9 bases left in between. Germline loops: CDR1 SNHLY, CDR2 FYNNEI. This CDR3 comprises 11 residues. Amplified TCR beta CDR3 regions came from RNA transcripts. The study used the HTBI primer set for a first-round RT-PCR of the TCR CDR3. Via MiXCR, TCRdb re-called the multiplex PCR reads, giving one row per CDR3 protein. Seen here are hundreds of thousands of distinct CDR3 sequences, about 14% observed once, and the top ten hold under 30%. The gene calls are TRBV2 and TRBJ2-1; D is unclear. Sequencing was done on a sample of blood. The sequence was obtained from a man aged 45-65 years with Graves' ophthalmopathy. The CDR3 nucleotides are TGTGCCAGCCCGACCTCGAATGAGCAGTTCTTC. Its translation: CASPTSNEQFF.